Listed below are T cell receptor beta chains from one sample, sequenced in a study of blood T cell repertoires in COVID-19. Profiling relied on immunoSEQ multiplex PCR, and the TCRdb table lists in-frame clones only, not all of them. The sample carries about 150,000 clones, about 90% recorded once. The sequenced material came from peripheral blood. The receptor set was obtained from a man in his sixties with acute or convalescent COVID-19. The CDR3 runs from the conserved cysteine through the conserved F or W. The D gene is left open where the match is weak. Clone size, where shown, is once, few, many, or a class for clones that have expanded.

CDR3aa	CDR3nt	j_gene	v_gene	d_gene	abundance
CASTKDTYSGNTIYF	TGTGCCAGCACCAAAGACACCTACTCTGGAAACACCATATATTTT	TRBJ1-3	TRBV25-1	.	.
CATSETGEQFF	TGTGCCACCAGTGAAACCGGTGAGCAGTTCTTC	TRBJ2-1	TRBV24-1	.	.
CASSEYRGNTEAFF	TGTGCCAGCAGTGAATATAGGGGTAACACTGAAGCTTTCTTT	TRBJ1-1	TRBV25-1	.	.
CASRADRGDTEAFF	TGTGCCAGCAGGGCGGACAGGGGTGACACTGAAGCTTTCTTT	TRBJ1-1	TRBV6-5	TRBD1	.
CASSRGAALTNEKLFF	TGTGCCAGCAGCCGTGGGGCGGCTTTAACAAATGAAAAACTGTTTTTT	TRBJ1-4	TRBV7-2	.	.
CASGRQGESQPQHF	TGTGCCAGCGGACGACAGGGCGAATCTCAGCCCCAGCATTTT	TRBJ1-5	TRBV11-2	TRBD1	.
CASSLARQGATEAFF	TGTGCCAGCAGCTTAGCGAGACAGGGGGCTACTGAAGCTTTCTTT	TRBJ1-1	TRBV7-9	TRBD1	.
CASGSTGGSEQYF	TGTGCCAGCGGGTCGACAGGGGGGTCCGAGCAGTACTTC	TRBJ2-7	TRBV6-6	TRBD1	.
CASSLGQIYNEQFF	TGCGCCAGCAGCTTGGGTCAGATCTACAATGAGCAGTTCTTC	TRBJ2-1	TRBV5-1	.	.
CSASGRGGNEQFF	TGCAGTGCTAGTGGCAGGGGTGGTAATGAGCAGTTCTTC	TRBJ2-1	TRBV20-1	.	once
CASSPQGGYGYTF	TGTGCCAGCAGCCCACAGGGGGGCTATGGCTACACCTTC	TRBJ1-2	TRBV14	TRBD1	.
CASSPGRGVLHEQYF	TGTGCCAGCTCACCAGGGCGGGGTGTATTACACGAGCAGTACTTC	TRBJ2-7	TRBV18	.	.
CASSKDRDGNQPQHF	TGTGCCAGCAGCAAGGACAGGGACGGCAATCAGCCCCAGCATTTT	TRBJ1-5	TRBV6-2/TRBV6-3	TRBD1	.
CAISESGGREQYF	TGTGCCATCAGTGAGTCCGGGGGGCGCGAGCAGTACTTC	TRBJ2-7	TRBV10-3	.	.
CASGLAGSYNEQFF	TGTGCCAGCGGACTAGCGGGTTCCTACAATGAGCAGTTCTTC	TRBJ2-1	TRBV19	TRBD2	.
CASRSDRSYEQYF	TGTGCCAGCAGGTCAGACAGATCCTACGAGCAGTACTTC	TRBJ2-7	TRBV12-3/TRBV12-4	.	once
CASSPGVSYEQYF	TGCGCCAGCAGCCCCGGGGTCTCCTACGAGCAGTACTTC	TRBJ2-7	TRBV4-1	.	once
CASRPGGLTEAFF	TGTGCCAGCAGGCCAGGGGGCCTCACTGAAGCTTTCTTT	TRBJ1-1	TRBV27	TRBD1	.
CASSYSEGYVSEAFF	TGTGCCAGCAGTTACTCAGAGGGTTATGTCTCTGAAGCTTTCTTT	TRBJ1-1	TRBV6-6	.	.
CASWDSSSGNTIYF	TGTGCCAGTTGGGACAGCAGCTCTGGAAACACCATATATTTT	TRBJ1-3	TRBV19	TRBD1	.
CASSSRTGTKNIQYF	TGTGCCAGCAGCTCGCGGACAGGAACCAAAAACATTCAGTACTTC	TRBJ2-4	TRBV7-2	TRBD1	.
CASSPRGGGRNTEAFF	TGTGCCAGCAGCCCGAGGGGCGGGGGTCGGAACACTGAAGCTTTCTTT	TRBJ1-1	TRBV9	.	.
CATLDRGRPDTQYF	TGTGCCACCCTCGACAGGGGGCGCCCAGATACGCAGTATTTT	TRBJ2-3	TRBV5-4	TRBD1	.
CASSPGQGYEKLFF	TGTGCCAGCTCACCAGGACAGGGTTATGAAAAACTGTTTTTT	TRBJ1-4	TRBV18	TRBD1	.
CASSWRGASASYGYTF	TGTGCCAGCAGTTGGAGGGGCGCGTCAGCTTCCTATGGCTACACCTTC	TRBJ1-2	TRBV6-5	.	.
CASSQRGGNTDTQYF	TGTGCCAGCAGCCAACGCGGGGGGAACACAGATACGCAGTATTTT	TRBJ2-3	TRBV3-1/TRBV3-2	TRBD2	.
CASSLGLAGGRADTQYF	TGTGCCAGCAGCCTCGGACTAGCGGGGGGGCGCGCAGATACGCAGTATTTT	TRBJ2-3	TRBV7-9	TRBD2	.
CASSQESTGHYGYTF	TGTGCCAGCAGCCAAGAAAGTACAGGGCACTATGGCTACACCTTC	TRBJ1-2	TRBV4-2	.	once
CASSSRTGGNGYTF	TGCGCCAGCAGTTCCAGGACAGGGGGCAATGGCTACACCTTC	TRBJ1-2	TRBV10-1	TRBD1	.
CASSLGSGGARGIDEQFF	TGCGCCAGCAGCTTAGGTAGCGGGGGGGCCAGGGGCATCGATGAGCAGTTCTTC	TRBJ2-1	TRBV5-1	TRBD2	.
CASSLREAGNQPQHF	TGTGCCAGCAGCTTGAGGGAGGCAGGGAATCAGCCCCAGCATTTT	TRBJ1-5	TRBV7-2	.	.
CASSQAGRITDTQYF	TGCGCCAGCAGCCAAGCGGGGAGGATCACAGATACGCAGTATTTT	TRBJ2-3	TRBV4-1	.	once
CASSLSGHGNTIYF	TGTGCCAGCAGCTTATCAGGGCACGGAAACACCATATATTTT	TRBJ1-3	TRBV7-2	.	.
CASSYGSTEAFF	TGTGCCAGCAGTTATGGGAGCACTGAAGCTTTCTTT	TRBJ1-1	TRBV6-5	.	.
CAYEDGGAGEQYF	TGTGCCTACGAGGACGGAGGGGCCGGGGAGCAGTACTTC	TRBJ2-7	TRBV30	.	.
CASSWSPGGYGYTF	TGTGCCAGCAGTTGGAGCCCAGGGGGCTATGGCTACACCTTC	TRBJ1-2	TRBV6-5	TRBD1	.
CASSLQGEQYF	TGCGCCAGCAGCTTGCAGGGCGAGCAGTACTTC	TRBJ2-7	TRBV5-1	.	.
CACTDRSSYEQYF	TGTGCCTGTACTGACAGGAGCTCCTACGAGCAGTACTTC	TRBJ2-7	TRBV30	.	.
CASSVKPSGANVLTF	TGTGCCAGCTCAGTGAAGCCCTCTGGGGCCAACGTCCTGACTTTC	TRBJ2-6	TRBV18	.	few